Below, 29 T cell receptor beta chains from the same sample are listed, as sequenced in a study of graft-versus-host responses after intestinal transplantation. These receptors are not linked to any known antigen. Sequencing used immunoSEQ multiplex PCR; TCRdb keeps in-frame clones, though not all of them. The table includes tens of thousands of clones, around 90% detected once. The sample consisted of unstimulated CD8+ T cells sorted from spleen or lymph node cells, taken before intestinal transplant. Every receptor here comes from a human donor who received an intestinal transplant.

As regards this clone: In the same sample, other DNA sequences code for this CDR3. This rearrangement joins TRBV27 to TRBJ1-2; D call uncertain. The germline V gene has CDR1 MNHEY and CDR2 SMNVEV (reference sequence). V was cut by 2 bases and J by 4 bases, with 8 bases left in between. CDR3 length equals 13 residues. The CDR3 nucleotides read TGTGCCAGCAGTTTAGGAGGTTCCTATGGCTACACCTTC. This translates into CASSLGGSYGYTF.

V is TRBV5-5 and J is TRBJ2-7; unclear D gene. Per the germline V gene, CDR1 is SGHKS and CDR2 is YYEKEE (reference sequence). This CDR3 has 11 amino acids. V lost 3 bases and J 3 bases, leaving 4 bases between the germline ends. CDR3 sequence reads: CASSWFYEQYF. CDR3 in DNA: TGTGCCAGCAGCTGGTTCTACGAGCAGTACTTC.

The chain has TRBV29-1 and TRBJ1-1; TRBD1 matches at 7 bases. Germline lookup yields CDR1 SQVTM and CDR2 ANQGSEA. This CDR3 has 13 residues. Trimming took 5 bases from V and 0 from J; bases not matched to a gene: 3. CDR3 residues: CSVPQGMNTEAFF. The CDR3 DNA reads as TGCAGCGTTCCACAGGGGATGAACACTGAAGCTTTCTTT.

V usage is TRBV27 and J usage is TRBJ2-5; D perhaps matches TRBD1 (6 bases). Trimming shortened V by 6 bases and J by 4 bases, and 18 bases separated the two germline ends. The CDR3 has 15 amino acids. Germline V gene data show CDR1 as MNHEY and CDR2 as SMNVEV (reference sequence). CDR3 bases: TGTGCCAGCAGCGAGATGTCAGGGGTCGGAGAGACCCAGTACTTC. Residues: CASSEMSGVGETQYF.

V is TRBV13 and J is TRBJ2-7, with TRBD2 as a possible D gene (6 bases). Germline V gene lookup returns CDR1 PRHDT and CDR2 FYEKMQ (reference sequence). V lost 5 bases, J lost 1 base, and 12 bases lay in between. The CDR3 is 14 amino acids. The CDR3 DNA is TGTGCCAGCAGCCCAAGCCGGGGGTCCTACGAGCAGTACTTC. It codes for CASSPSRGSYEQYF.

The chain employs TRBV15 and TRBJ2-1; D not resolved. The CDR3 spans 12 residues. V was pared by 0 bases and J by 10 bases, with 7 bases between. Germline CDR1 reads LNHNV; CDR2 reads YYDKDF (reference sequence). CDR3 in DNA: TGTGCCACCAGCAGAGAGGGTGGGGAGCAGTTCTTC. Protein sequence: CATSREGGEQFF. The full variable domain, rest sourced from reference TRBV15 and TRBJ2-1, is DAMVIQNPRYQVTQFGKPVTLSCSQTLNHNVMYWYQQKSSQAPKLLFHYYDKDFNNEADTPDNFQSRRPNTSFCFLDIRSPGLGDTAMYLCATSREGGEQFFGPGTRLTVL.

The gene calls are TRBV29-1 and TRBJ2-7, with D perhaps matching TRBD1 (8 bases). Trimming took 7 bases from V and 2 from J, leaving 27 bases between them. The CDR3 totals 17 residues. The germline CDR1 and CDR2 sequences are SQVTM and ANQGSEA. CDR3 in amino acids: CSAAGAWVDRGTYEQYF. CDR3 nucleotide sequence: TGCAGCGCCGCGGGGGCGTGGGTCGACAGGGGTACCTACGAGCAGTACTTC.

This clone was observed a handful of times. This chain uses TRBV1 with TRBJ1-4; TRBD1 is the table's D call, not checked against the DNA. TRBV1 constitutes a pseudogene. The CDR3 totals 14 residues. Written as DNA, the CDR3 is TGCACCGTACCTCGCGAACAGGGGCGGGAAAAACTGTTTTTT. It codes for CTVPREQGREKLFF.

This clone came up once. This chain joins TRBV11-2 and TRBJ1-3, with 7 bases that match TRBD1. Germline assignment: CDR1 SGHAT and CDR2 FQNNGV. The V and J ends lost 1 base and 0 bases, in that order; junction bases with no gene match: 12. CDR3 length equals 19 residues. The CDR3 loop is CASSLVRDSGLFSGNTIYF. The CDR3, as DNA: TGTGCCAGCAGCTTAGTCCGGGACAGCGGACTTTTCTCTGGAAACACCATATATTTT.

This chain uses TRBV30 with TRBJ1-4, with a weak D call TRBD1 (5 bases). CDR3 length: 15 residues. Germline CDR1 is GTSNPN and CDR2 is SVGIG (reference sequence). V lost 0 bases and J 6 bases, leaving 14 bases between the germline ends. The CDR3: CAWSVLGPGHEKLFF. The CDR3 region has the DNA TGTGCCTGGAGTGTTCTGGGGCCAGGTCATGAAAAACTGTTTTTT. Supplemented by reference TRBV30 and TRBJ1-4, the full variable domain reads SQTIHQWPATLVQPVGSPLSLECTVEGTSNPNLYWYRQAAGRGLQLLFYSVGIGQISSEVPQNLSASRPQDRQFILSSKKLLLSDSGFYLCAWSVLGPGHEKLFFGSGTQLSVL.

The rearrangement joins TRBV6-5 to TRBJ1-6; D remains unclear. The germline CDR1 and CDR2 sequences are MNHEY and SVGAGI. This CDR3 has 13 amino acids. V gave up 5 bases and J gave up 9 bases, with 11 bases separating them. CDR3 in DNA: TGTGCCAGCAGTGGAGGGCCTACTTCACCCCTCCACTTT. Amino acids: CASSGGPTSPLHF.

The rearrangement joins TRBV7-9 to TRBJ2-3, with TRBD1 as a possible D gene (6 bases). The germline gives CDR1 SEHNR, CDR2 FQNEAQ (reference sequence). The CDR3 has 16 residues. V was cut by 5 bases and J by 0 bases, with 15 bases left in between. The CDR3 loop is CASSDGAGASTDTQYF. CDR3 in DNA: TGTGCCAGCAGCGACGGGGCAGGGGCTAGCACAGATACGCAGTATTTT.

V usage is TRBV13 and J usage is TRBJ2-2; D is ambiguous. This CDR3 has 13 amino acids. In germline, CDR1 is PRHDT, CDR2 FYEKMQ (reference sequence). V was pared by 4 bases and J by 5 bases, with 8 bases between. CDR3 sequence: CASSSEVTGELFF. CDR3 DNA sequence: TGTGCCAGCAGCTCCGAGGTGACCGGGGAGCTGTTTTTT.

This chain links TRBV4-1 with TRBJ2-3; a weak D match, TRBD1 (5 bases). The germline gives CDR1 MGHRA, CDR2 YSYEKL. The CDR3 consists of 13 residues. Trimming cost V 4 bases and J 0 bases, with 5 bases left between them. CDR3 nucleotide sequence: TGCGCCAGCAGCCGACAGAGCACAGATACGCAGTATTTT. Translating it yields CASSRQSTDTQYF.

This clone occurred once. J is TRBJ2-5 and V is TRBV28; a weak D match, TRBD1 (6 bases). CDR3 length equals 16 residues. V lost 3 bases and J lost 7, with 21 bases in between. CDR1 and CDR2 (germline): MDHEN, SYDVKM. The CDR3 loop reads CASSFPLRPEGVTQYF. The DNA of the CDR3 is TGTGCCAGCAGTTTTCCATTGAGACCTGAGGGGGTGACCCAGTACTTC.

This chain connects TRBV7-9 to TRBJ1-1; possible D gene TRBD1, 5 bases. Germline V gene lookup returns CDR1 SEHNR and CDR2 FQNEAQ (reference sequence). This CDR3 region has 14 residues. The ends were cut back, 3 bases at V and 7 bases at J, with 15 bases in the middle. The CDR3 region has the DNA TGTGCCAGCAGCTTGGTGGGGGGAACGGGTGAAGCTTTCTTT. Translating it yields CASSLVGGTGEAFF. Full variable domain (missing parts from reference TRBV7-9 and TRBJ1-1): DTGVSQNPRHKITKRGQNVTFRCDPISEHNRLYWYRQTLGQGPEFLTYFQNEAQLEKSRLLSDRFSAERPKGSFSTLEIQRTEQGDSAMYLCASSLVGGTGEAFFGQGTRLTVV.

V usage is TRBV7-3 and J usage is TRBJ2-1; 10 bases align to TRBD2. CDR3 length: 15 residues. The germline CDR1 and CDR2 sequences are SGHTA and FQGTGA. V lost 4 bases and J lost 10; bases outside the gene matches: 10. The CDR3: CASSSGLAGEGEQFF. In DNA, the CDR3 is TGTGCCAGCAGCTCGGGTCTAGCGGGAGAAGGGGAGCAGTTCTTC.

The chain combines TRBV13 with TRBJ2-1; maybe TRBD2 (5 bases). The germline gives CDR1 PRHDT, CDR2 FYEKMQ (reference sequence). Trimming took off 0 bases at V and 4 bases at J, with 10 bases between the two ends. This CDR3 is built from 15 residues. The CDR3 loop reads CASSLGGSGYNEQFF. The CDR3 nucleotides read TGTGCCAGCAGCTTAGGTGGGAGTGGATACAATGAGCAGTTCTTC.

The chain combines TRBV27 with TRBJ1-5, with D possibly matching TRBD1 (6 bases). The CDR3 runs to 15 residues. CDR1 is MNHEY, CDR2 SMNVEV, per germline (reference sequence). The V end was cut by 6 bases, the J end by 2 bases, with 14 bases between. CDR3 in amino acids: CASSLGGLGNQPQHF. The CDR3 nucleotides read TGTGCCAGCAGCCTGGGGGGGCTCGGCAATCAGCCCCAGCATTTT.

This rearrangement joins TRBV10-3 to TRBJ1-5; maybe TRBD1 (6 bases). The CDR3 loop spans 14 amino acids. V shed 5 bases and J shed 5 bases, with 13 bases lying between them. CDR1 and CDR2 (germline): ENHRY, SYGVKD. CDR3 in amino acids: CAISSSGEDQPQHF. The CDR3 nucleotides are TGTGCCATCAGTAGCTCAGGGGAAGATCAGCCCCAGCATTTT.

A single count supports this clone. V gene TRBV13 combines with J gene TRBJ1-6; unclear D gene. The germline CDR1 and CDR2 sequences are PRHDT and FYEKMQ (reference sequence). V gave up 0 bases and J gave up 5 bases, with 5 bases separating them. The CDR3 extends over 14 amino acids. CDR3 sequence: CASSLGPDNSPLHF. The CDR3 DNA reads as TGTGCCAGCAGCTTAGGACCTGATAATTCACCCCTCCACTTT. The full variable domain, completed using reference TRBV13 and TRBJ1-6, is AAGVIQSPRHLIKEKRETATLKCYPIPRHDTVYWYQQGPGQDPQFLISFYEKMQSDKGSIPDRFSAQQFSDYHSELNMSSLELGDSALYFCASSLGPDNSPLHFGNGTRLTVT.

The gene calls are TRBV9 and TRBJ2-5; the D gene could be TRBD1 or TRBD2 (5 bases each). The CDR3 loop spans 14 amino acids. Germline V gene lookup returns CDR1 SGDLS and CDR2 YYNGEE. Trimming stripped 3 bases from V and 5 bases from J, with 14 bases between. As DNA, the CDR3 is TGTGCCAGCAGCGAGGGACGAGGGCGCGAGACCCAGTACTTC. Its translation: CASSEGRGRETQYF.

This sequence joins TRBV6-1 and TRBJ2-7, with D unresolved. Germline CDR1 reads MNHNS; CDR2 reads SASEGT. Trimming took 0 bases from V and 3 from J, leaving 9 bases between them. The CDR3 extends over 14 amino acids. CDR3 in DNA: TGTGCCAGCAGTGAAGCTGCGGACGGCTACGAGCAGTACTTC. Translating it yields CASSEAADGYEQYF.

The chain employs TRBV6-1 and TRBJ2-1; D is unclear. CDR1 MNHNS and CDR2 SASEGT come from the germline V gene. Deletions cut 8 bases from V and 4 bases from J, with 12 bases between. This CDR3 is built from 13 residues. The CDR3 protein is CASGEYRYNEQFF. DNA for the CDR3: TGTGCCAGCGGAGAGTACCGGTACAATGAGCAGTTCTTC.

The rearrangement joins TRBV2 to TRBJ1-6; TRBD1 is a possible D gene (6 bases). The V gene's germline CDR1 is SNHLY and CDR2 FYNNEI. There are 13 residues in the CDR3. The V gene lost 11 bases and the J gene lost 1 base, with 9 bases spanning the gap. CDR3 nucleotide sequence: TGTGCCCTAGGGGGTTCCTATAATTCACCCCTCCACTTT. Its protein is CALGGSYNSPLHF.

The chain combines TRBV7-9 with TRBJ1-2; D gene unclear. Germline V gene sequence: CDR1 SEHNR, CDR2 FQNEAQ (reference sequence). This CDR3 is built from 14 residues. Between the trimmed V and J ends, which lost 6 bases and 3 bases, there was a span of 14 bases. The CDR3 loop reads CASSLFREDYGYTF. The DNA for the CDR3 is TGTGCCAGCAGTCTTTTTCGAGAAGACTATGGCTACACCTTC.

The gene calls are TRBV9 and TRBJ2-1, with 7 bases fitting TRBD2. Trimming at V came to 0 bases and at J to 4 bases, leaving 7 bases not matched to a gene. CDR1 SGDLS and CDR2 YYNGEE come from the germline V gene. CDR3 size: 16 residues. The CDR3 region is CASSVGGLTVYNEQFF. The CDR3 DNA sequence: TGTGCCAGCAGCGTAGGGGGACTAACCGTATACAATGAGCAGTTCTTC.

The chain has TRBV29-1 and TRBJ1-2; tentative D call: TRBD1 (5 bases). This CDR3 contains 13 residues. Germline V gene lookup returns CDR1 SQVTM and CDR2 ANQGSEA. V gave up 3 bases and J gave up 4 bases, with 12 bases separating them. The CDR3: CSVDLGEVYGYTF. The CDR3 DNA follows: TGCAGCGTTGACCTGGGGGAGGTCTATGGCTACACCTTC.

The rearrangement uses TRBV27 and TRBJ2-3; D might be TRBD2 (7 bases). Trimming took 5 bases from V and 2 from J, leaving 23 bases between them. Germline CDR1 is MNHEY and CDR2 is SMNVEV (reference sequence). The CDR3 is 18 residues long. CDR3 region: CASSPYPGRGSFTDTQYF. In nucleotides, the CDR3 is TGTGCCAGCAGTCCCTACCCAGGGAGGGGGTCCTTCACAGATACGCAGTATTTT.